The clone carrying this TCR beta chain showed up many times. Its antigen is unidentified. V was clipped by 8 bases and J by 13 bases, with 26 bases between them. The CDR3 consists of 14 residues. Germline-derived CDR1 and CDR2 are MDHEN and SYDVKM. The data are from a study of prognosis after radiotherapy for stage I lung cancer. Study overall: Alongside stereotactic body radiotherapy, concurrent therapy was given to no patient.

Multiplex PCR, run in two rounds, amplified TCR beta CDR3 from genomic DNA. The authors ran first-round PCR with primers specific to each TRBV and TRBJ gene. As the PCR entered its second round, universal primers were used. TCRdb re-analysed the multiplex PCR reads in MiXCR, keeping a single row per CDR3 protein. The sample lists about 26,000 distinct CDR3 sequences; around 30% were seen once. Study-level findings and limits: In patients receiving stereotactic body radiation therapy, unique TCR clone counts fell afterward, median around 9,500 versus 6,500. In the expanded TCR clones, tumor specificity was not determined.

The sequence derives from a donor aged 50 or older with non-small cell lung cancer. The chain has TRBV28 and TRBJ1-2, with a weak D call TRBD1 (5 bases). The sample was PBMCs, taken before or after stereotactic body radiation therapy (not recorded which). The CDR3 region has the DNA TGTGCCAGCCTAAGCACCGGGACCGTGGGGGGGATCACCTTC. Translating it yields CASLSTGTVGGITF.